The 30 T cell receptor beta chains presented below share a single source sample, sequenced in a study of patients and donors after allogeneic stem cell transplantation. TCRdb analysed the RT-PCR reads with MiXCR anew, one entry per CDR3 protein. Of roughly 940,000 distinct CDR3 sequences listed, approximately 18% are singletons. Sequenced material: blood, either unsorted or a sorted T cell fraction (not recorded which). These receptor sequences come from a human donor who was either an allogeneic HSCT recipient or a stem cell or donor lymphocyte infusion donor (not recorded which). It is not recorded whose cells these are; they may come from a transplant donor.

This clonotype appeared a few times. The rearrangement joins TRBV20-1 to TRBJ2-1, with 12 positions matching TRBD2. CDR1 and CDR2 from the germline V gene are DFQATT and SNEGSKA (reference sequence). The CDR3 covers 15 residues. V dropped 6 bases and J dropped 3; count of bases not matched to a gene: 6. The CDR3 bases are TGCAGTGCCGAGGGACTAGCGGGTGTCTACAATGAGCAGTTCTTC. Protein sequence: CSAEGLAGVYNEQFF.

The rearrangement uses TRBV3-1 and TRBJ2-3; no firm D call. Germline lookup yields CDR1 LGHDT and CDR2 YNNKEL (reference sequence). The CDR3 consists of 15 residues. The V end lost 8 bases, the J end lost 1 base, and 16 bases lay between the germline ends. The chain's CDR3 is CASAKAPTGTDTQYF. In DNA, the CDR3 is TGTGCCAGCGCCAAGGCACCCACGGGCACAGATACGCAGTATTTT.

This clonotype showed up just a few times. The genes are TRBV18 and TRBJ2-2; D remains unclear. CDR3 length equals 15 residues. V was shortened by 2 bases and J by 9 bases, with 16 bases between the two germline ends. CDR1 and CDR2 (germline): KGHSH, LQKENI. The CDR3 loop is CASSPTLELVRELFF. CDR3 in DNA: TGTGCCAGCTCACCAACCCTAGAGCTTGTCCGGGAGCTGTTTTTT.

The chain employs TRBV2 and TRBJ1-5; unclear D gene. The CDR3 covers 13 residues. Germline values: CDR1 SNHLY, CDR2 FYNNEI. The V end lost 8 bases, the J end lost 5 bases, and 13 bases lay between the germline ends. CDR3 protein: CASAWGLDQPQHF. CDR3 nucleotides: TGTGCCAGCGCGTGGGGTTTAGATCAGCCCCAGCATTTT.

The V and J genes are TRBV20-1 and TRBJ2-1; maybe TRBD1 (6 bases). Looked up from germline, CDR1 is DFQATT and CDR2 is SNEGSKA (reference sequence). V lost 2 bases and J lost 2, with 10 bases in between. This CDR3 contains 14 residues. CDR3 amino acids: CSARQGWPYNEQFF. Written as DNA, the CDR3 is TGCAGTGCTAGACAGGGGTGGCCCTACAATGAGCAGTTCTTC.

This clonotype appeared many times. At one end, the junction sequence differs from germline, possibly due to a read error. The chain links TRBV7-2 to TRBJ2-7; no clear D. This CDR3 region has 11 residues. The V gene's germline CDR1 is SGHTA and CDR2 FQGNSA. The chain's CDR3 is CASSLSTRLRF. CDR3 coding DNA: TGTGCCAGCAGCTTAAGTACGAGGCTCCGCTTC.

The V gene is TRBV11-3, the J gene TRBJ2-1; 8 nucleotides line up with TRBD2. The CDR3 spans 16 residues. Germline lookup yields CDR1 SGHNT and CDR2 YENEEA. V was clipped by 0 bases and J by 7 bases; unmatched bases: 8. CDR3 in amino acids: CASSLDLSGGGNEQFF. In DNA, the CDR3 is TGTGCCAGCAGCTTAGATCTCAGCGGGGGAGGGAATGAGCAGTTCTTC.

The chain joins TRBV6-1 to TRBJ2-7; D gene uncertain. Between the trimmed V and J ends, which lost 2 bases and 4 bases, there was a span of 6 bases. Germline CDR1 is MNHNS and CDR2 is SASEGT. CDR3 length equals 12 residues. This CDR3 is CASSERHYEQYF. CDR3 nucleotide sequence: TGTGCCAGCAGTGAAAGGCATTACGAGCAGTACTTC.

The chain has TRBV19 and TRBJ2-7; D might be TRBD1 or TRBD2, each matching 5 bases. CDR3 length: 14 residues. V lost 4 bases and J 2 bases, leaving 12 bases between the germline ends. Germline V gene data show CDR1 as LNHDA and CDR2 as SQIVND (reference sequence). This CDR3 reads CASSNPGPTYEQYF. CDR3 DNA sequence: TGTGCCAGTAGTAACCCGGGACCCACCTACGAGCAGTACTTC.

This clonotype has more than one count but fewer than ten. This chain connects TRBV5-6 to TRBJ2-1; perhaps TRBD1 as D (6 bases). Germline values: CDR1 SGHDT, CDR2 YYEEEE. The CDR3 loop spans 14 amino acids. V gave up 4 bases and J gave up 7 bases, with 15 bases separating them. The CDR3 bases are TGTGCCAGCAGCCTACTCGAACAGGGTAATGAGCAGTTCTTC. This encodes CASSLLEQGNEQFF.

The DNA of the CDR3 is TGTGCCAGCAACCCCCGGAACTCCTACGAGCAGTACTTC. This sequence encodes CASNPRNSYEQYF. The chain carries TRBV7-2 and TRBJ2-7; D is uncertain. Germline V gene sequence: CDR1 SGHTA, CDR2 FQGNSA. Trimming stripped 7 bases from V and 0 bases from J, with 10 bases between. The CDR3 contains 13 residues.

This clonotype has ten or more counts. The chain combines TRBV7-9 with TRBJ1-2, with 8 bases lining up with TRBD1. The CDR3 spans 13 residues. Trimming cost V 5 bases and J 4 bases; bases outside gene matches: 3. In germline, CDR1 is SEHNR, CDR2 FQNEAQ (reference sequence). CDR3 coding DNA: TGTGCCAGCAGCCCGGGACAGGCCTATGGCTACACCTTC. Protein: CASSPGQAYGYTF.

This clonotype was observed once. The chain combines TRBV5-1 with TRBJ2-1, with 9 bases identical to TRBD1. Per germline, CDR1 SGHRS and CDR2 YFSETQ. The CDR3 length is 17 residues. V gave up 1 base and J gave up 7 bases; unmatched junction bases: 12. The CDR3 here is CASSLSEWDRVRNEQFF. Written as DNA, the CDR3 is TGCGCCAGCAGCTTGAGCGAGTGGGACAGGGTGAGGAATGAGCAGTTCTTC.

This clonotype has more than one count but fewer than ten. In nucleotides, the CDR3 is TGTGCCAGCAGCCTGACGGGGGGGATGTACTATGGCTACACCTTC. Translation gives CASSLTGGMYYGYTF. V and J are TRBV9 and TRBJ1-2; tentatively, D is TRBD1 (5 bases). This CDR3 is 15 amino acids long. V lost 4 bases and J lost 3, with 16 bases in between. Germline-derived CDR1 and CDR2 are SGDLS and YYNGEE.

This clonotype was counted once. J is TRBJ1-6 and V is TRBV2, with D perhaps TRBD1 (5 bases). V lost 11 bases and J 9 bases, leaving 17 bases between the germline ends. Per the germline V gene, CDR1 is SNHLY and CDR2 is FYNNEI. The CDR3 has 13 residues. The CDR3 loop reads CAGTQERGSPLHF. For the CDR3, the DNA is TGTGCCGGAACCCAAGAGAGGGGTTCACCCCTCCACTTT.

The V and J genes are TRBV7-8 and TRBJ2-7; either TRBD1 or TRBD2 may supply D (5 bases each). CDR3 size: 15 residues. Trimming pared 3 bases from V and 2 bases from J, leaving 14 bases between. The V gene's germline CDR1 is SGHVS and CDR2 FQNEAQ. CDR3 in amino acids: CASSFPRDRAYEQYF. In DNA form, the CDR3 reads TGTGCCAGCAGCTTTCCCCGGGACCGGGCCTACGAGCAGTACTTC. The full variable domain, in which reference TRBV7-8 and TRBJ2-7 provide the parts outside the CDR3, is GAGVSQSPRYKVAKRGQDVALRCDPISGHVSLFWYQQALGQGPEFLTYFQNEAQLDKSGLPSDRFFAERPEGSVSTLKIQRTQQEDSAVYLCASSFPRDRAYEQYFGPGTRLTVT.

V and J are TRBV27 and TRBJ2-1; a possible D gene is TRBD2 (5 bases). The V gene's germline CDR1 is MNHEY and CDR2 SMNVEV (reference sequence). The V gene lost 4 bases and the J gene lost 7 bases, with 26 bases spanning the gap. CDR3 length: 18 residues. The CDR3 coding sequence is TGTGCCAGCAGTTCGAGTATCACTCGGGGTACGCATACAAATGAGCAGTTCTTC. As protein: CASSSSITRGTHTNEQFF.

This clonotype was detected a few times. The chain is built from TRBV6-1 and TRBJ1-4, with D perhaps matching TRBD1 (6 bases). V was cut by 5 bases and J by 8 bases, with 27 bases left in between. CDR3 size: 18 residues. The germline V gene encodes CDR1 MNHNS and CDR2 SASEGT. CDR3 in DNA: TGTGCCAGCAGTCGCTCCAGCGCGGGGGGGGCTAGAAGGGAAAAACTGTTTTTT. This gives the protein CASSRSSAGGARREKLFF.

V is TRBV21-1 and J is TRBJ2-7. TRBV21-1 counts as a pseudogene. This CDR3 is built from 14 residues. The CDR3 reads CASSKDGVSYEQYF. The CDR3 coding sequence is TGTGCCAGCAGCAAAGACGGGGTTTCCTACGAGCAGTACTTC.

This sequence joins TRBV20-1 and TRBJ1-2; D not resolved. This CDR3 has 15 amino acids. Per the germline V gene, CDR1 is DFQATT and CDR2 is SNEGSKA (reference sequence). V dropped 5 bases and J dropped 1 base, with 17 bases sitting between them. The CDR3 sequence is CSAPNTVTNNYGYTF. The CDR3 DNA is TGCAGTGCTCCTAACACAGTGACCAATAACTATGGCTACACCTTC.

This rearrangement joins TRBV27 to TRBJ2-7, with a tentative D call TRBD2 (5 bases). CDR1 is MNHEY and CDR2 is SMNVEV in the germline V gene (reference sequence). Trimming shortened V by 0 bases and J by 4 bases, and 16 bases separated the two germline ends. The CDR3 is 16 residues long. CDR3 in amino acids: CASSLSMAPGEYEQYF. The CDR3, as DNA: TGTGCCAGCAGTTTATCCATGGCGCCCGGGGAATACGAGCAGTACTTC.

V usage is TRBV20-1 and J usage is TRBJ2-5, with 9 positions matching TRBD2. Germline loops: CDR1 DFQATT, CDR2 SNEGSKA (reference sequence). The CDR3 has 13 residues. Losses at the gene ends were 3 bases for V and 10 bases for J; bases not matched to a gene: 9. CDR3 bases: TGCAGTGCTAGCCTAGCGGGGCGTCCTCTCCAGTACTTC. It translates to CSASLAGRPLQYF.

The chain has TRBV27 and TRBJ2-2; D not certain. This CDR3 comprises 15 residues. Deletions cut 5 bases from V and 4 bases from J, with 14 bases between. Germline CDR1 and CDR2: MNHEY and SMNVEV (reference sequence). Here the CDR3 DNA reads TGTGCCAGCAGTCCCCGTAAATCGGGCACCGGGGAGCTGTTTTTT. As protein: CASSPRKSGTGELFF.

The chain has TRBV6-2 or TRBV6-3 and TRBJ2-1, with 12 bases lining up with TRBD2. CDR1 is MNHEY, CDR2 SVGEGT, per germline. The CDR3 contains 16 residues. V dropped 7 bases and J dropped 7; count of bases not matched to a gene: 11. CDR3 sequence: CASKRTSGMGGNEQFF. DNA for the CDR3: TGTGCCAGCAAGAGGACTAGCGGGATGGGGGGGAATGAGCAGTTCTTC.

This clonotype came up a few times. This chain connects TRBV12-3 or TRBV12-4 to TRBJ2-1; D is undetermined. The germline V and J ends were trimmed by 8 bases and 3 bases, with 8 bases remaining between them. This CDR3 is 12 amino acids long. CDR3 in amino acids: CASLEDYNEQFF. The CDR3 DNA sequence: TGTGCCAGCCTTGAGGACTACAATGAGCAGTTCTTC.

V and J are TRBV4-3 and TRBJ2-7; D unresolved. The CDR3 has 15 amino acids. Germline CDR1 and CDR2: LGHNA and YSLEER. The V and J ends lost 0 bases and 5 bases respectively, with 14 bases between them. The CDR3 loop is CASSQEYGSENEQYF. The CDR3 region has the DNA TGCGCCAGCAGCCAAGAATATGGCAGCGAAAACGAGCAGTACTTC.

This clonotype came up once. The rearrangement links TRBV11-2 to TRBJ2-7; 7 bases fit TRBD2. Germline-derived CDR1 and CDR2 are SGHAT and FQNNGV. The CDR3 contains 16 residues. Losses at the gene ends were 0 bases for V and 0 bases for J; bases not matched to a gene: 5. The chain's CDR3 is CASSLDLAAISYEQYF. CDR3 DNA: TGTGCCAGCAGCTTAGATCTAGCGGCGATCTCCTACGAGCAGTACTTC. Using reference TRBV11-2 and TRBJ2-7 for the parts outside the CDR3, the full variable domain is EAGVAQSPRYKIIEKRQSVAFWCNPISGHATLYWYQQILGQGPKLLIQFQNNGVVDDSQLPKDRFSAERLKGVDSTLKIQPAKLEDSAVYLCASSLDLAAISYEQYFGPGTRLTVT.

There are a few counts of this clonotype. This sequence joins TRBV15 and TRBJ2-2; 8 bases agree with TRBD1. Germline V lookup: CDR1 LNHNV, CDR2 YYDKDF (reference sequence). The CDR3 has 15 residues. Germline trimming cut 5 bases from V and 5 bases from J; bases unmatched to any gene: 7. The CDR3 sequence: CATSWTGIGTGELFF. The CDR3 nucleotides read TGTGCCACCAGCTGGACAGGGATTGGAACCGGGGAGCTGTTTTTT. Full variable domain (outside the CDR3, taken from reference TRBV15 and TRBJ2-2): DAMVIQNPRYQVTQFGKPVTLSCSQTLNHNVMYWYQQKSSQAPKLLFHYYDKDFNNEADTPDNFQSRRPNTSFCFLDIRSPGLGDTAMYLCATSWTGIGTGELFFGEGSRLTVL.

The chain has TRBV4-1 and TRBJ2-1; D not certain. Germline V lookup: CDR1 MGHRA, CDR2 YSYEKL. The CDR3 consists of 17 residues. The germline V and J ends were trimmed by 4 bases and 0 bases, with 16 bases remaining between them. The CDR3 loop is CASSLRPTRTSYNEQFF. In nucleotides, the CDR3 is TGCGCCAGCAGCCTTAGACCGACTCGAACCTCCTACAATGAGCAGTTCTTC.

The V gene is TRBV11-2, the J gene TRBJ2-5, with 8 bases matching TRBD1. The CDR3 is 15 residues long. The germline CDR1 and CDR2 sequences are SGHAT and FQNNGV. J lost 3 bases, V lost 1 base, and 4 bases had no gene match. The CDR3 reads CASSLGGTGEETQYF. CDR3 coding DNA: TGTGCCAGCAGCTTAGGAGGGACAGGAGAAGAGACCCAGTACTTC.